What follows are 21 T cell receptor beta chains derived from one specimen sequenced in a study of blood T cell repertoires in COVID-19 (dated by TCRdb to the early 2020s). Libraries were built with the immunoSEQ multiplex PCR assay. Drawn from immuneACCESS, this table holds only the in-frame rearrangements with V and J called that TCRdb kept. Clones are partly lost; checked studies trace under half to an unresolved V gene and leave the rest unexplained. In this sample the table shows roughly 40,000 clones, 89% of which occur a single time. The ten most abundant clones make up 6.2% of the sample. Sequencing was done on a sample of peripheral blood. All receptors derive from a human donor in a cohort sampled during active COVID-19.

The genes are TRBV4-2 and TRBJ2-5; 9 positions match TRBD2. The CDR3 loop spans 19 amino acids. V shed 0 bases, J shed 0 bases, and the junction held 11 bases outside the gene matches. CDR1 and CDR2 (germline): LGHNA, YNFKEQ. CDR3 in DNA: TGTGCCAGCAGCCAAGACGGGCTAGCGGGATCCCCGTACCAAGAGACCCAGTACTTC. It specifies CASSQDGLAGSPYQETQYF.

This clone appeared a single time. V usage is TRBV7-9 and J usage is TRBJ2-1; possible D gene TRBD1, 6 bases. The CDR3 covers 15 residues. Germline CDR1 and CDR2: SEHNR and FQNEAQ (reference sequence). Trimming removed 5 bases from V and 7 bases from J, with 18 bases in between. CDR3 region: CASSTRTAPQNEQFF. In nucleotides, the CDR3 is TGTGCCAGCAGCACACGGACAGCGCCTCAAAATGAGCAGTTCTTC. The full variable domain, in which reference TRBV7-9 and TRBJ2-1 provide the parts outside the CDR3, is DTGVSQNPRHKITKRGQNVTFRCDPISEHNRLYWYRQTLGQGPEFLTYFQNEAQLEKSRLLSDRFSAERPKGSFSTLEIQRTEQGDSAMYLCASSTRTAPQNEQFFGPGTRLTVL.

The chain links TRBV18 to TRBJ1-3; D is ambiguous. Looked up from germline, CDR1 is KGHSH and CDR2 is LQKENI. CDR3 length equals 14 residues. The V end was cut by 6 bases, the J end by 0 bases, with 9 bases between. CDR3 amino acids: CASSPSRSGNTIYF. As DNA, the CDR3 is TGTGCCAGCTCTCCGTCCCGCTCTGGAAACACCATATATTTT.

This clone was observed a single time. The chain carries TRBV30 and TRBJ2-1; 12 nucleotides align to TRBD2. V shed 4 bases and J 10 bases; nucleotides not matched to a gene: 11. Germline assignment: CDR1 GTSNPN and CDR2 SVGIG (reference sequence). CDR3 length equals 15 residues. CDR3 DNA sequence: TGTGCCTGGACTCCGGGACTAGCGGGCCGCAGGGAGCAGTTCTTC. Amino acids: CAWTPGLAGRREQFF.

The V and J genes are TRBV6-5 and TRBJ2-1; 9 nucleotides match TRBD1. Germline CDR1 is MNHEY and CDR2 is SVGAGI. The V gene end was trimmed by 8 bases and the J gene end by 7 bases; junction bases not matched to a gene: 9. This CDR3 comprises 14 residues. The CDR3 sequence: CASFGQGIRNEQFF. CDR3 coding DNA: TGTGCCAGCTTTGGACAGGGGATTAGGAATGAGCAGTTCTTC.

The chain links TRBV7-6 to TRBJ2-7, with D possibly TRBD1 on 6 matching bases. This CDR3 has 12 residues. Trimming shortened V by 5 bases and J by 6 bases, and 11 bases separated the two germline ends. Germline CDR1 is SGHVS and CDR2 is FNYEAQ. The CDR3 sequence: CASSIEGGEQYF. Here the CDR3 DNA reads TGTGCCAGCAGCATCGAAGGGGGCGAGCAGTACTTC.

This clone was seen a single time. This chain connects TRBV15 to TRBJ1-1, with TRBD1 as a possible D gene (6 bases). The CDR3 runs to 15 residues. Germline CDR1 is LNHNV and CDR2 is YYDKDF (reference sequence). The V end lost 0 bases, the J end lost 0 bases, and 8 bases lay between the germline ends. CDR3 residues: CATSREDSMNTEAFF. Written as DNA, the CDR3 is TGTGCCACCAGCAGAGAGGACAGTATGAACACTGAAGCTTTCTTT.

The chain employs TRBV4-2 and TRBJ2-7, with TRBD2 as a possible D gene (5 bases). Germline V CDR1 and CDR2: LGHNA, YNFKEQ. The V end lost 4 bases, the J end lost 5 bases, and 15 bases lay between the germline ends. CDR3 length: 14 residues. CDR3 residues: CASSRGSKSNEQYF. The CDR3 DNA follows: TGTGCCAGCAGCCGAGGGTCCAAGAGTAACGAGCAGTACTTC.

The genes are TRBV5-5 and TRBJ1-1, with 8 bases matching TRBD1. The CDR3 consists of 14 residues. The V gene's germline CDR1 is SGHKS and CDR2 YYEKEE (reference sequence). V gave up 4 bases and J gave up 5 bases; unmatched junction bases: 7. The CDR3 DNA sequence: TGTGCCAGCAGCGCGACCGACAGGGGTACTGAAGCTTTCTTT. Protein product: CASSATDRGTEAFF.

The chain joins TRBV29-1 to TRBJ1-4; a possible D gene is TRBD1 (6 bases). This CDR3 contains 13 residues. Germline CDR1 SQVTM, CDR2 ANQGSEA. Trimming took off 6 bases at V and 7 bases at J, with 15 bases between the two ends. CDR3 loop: CSVAGGMGEKLFF. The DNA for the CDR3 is TGCAGCGTGGCGGGGGGCATGGGTGAAAAACTGTTTTTT.

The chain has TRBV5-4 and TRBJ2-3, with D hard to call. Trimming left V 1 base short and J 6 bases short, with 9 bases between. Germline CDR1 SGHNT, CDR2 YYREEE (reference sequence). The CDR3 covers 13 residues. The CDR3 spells CASSLSGSDTQYF. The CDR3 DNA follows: TGTGCCAGCAGCTTGTCAGGTTCCGATACGCAGTATTTT. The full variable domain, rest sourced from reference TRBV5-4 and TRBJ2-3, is ETGVTQSPTHLIKTRGQQVTLRCSSQSGHNTVSWYQQALGQGPQFIFQYYREEENGRGNFPPRFSGLQFPNYSSELNVNALELDDSALYLCASSLSGSDTQYFGPGTRLTVL.

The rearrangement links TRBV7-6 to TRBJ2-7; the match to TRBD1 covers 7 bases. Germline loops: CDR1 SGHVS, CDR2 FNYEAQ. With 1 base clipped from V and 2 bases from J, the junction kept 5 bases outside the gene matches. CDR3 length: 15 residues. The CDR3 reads CASSLGTGTAYEQYF. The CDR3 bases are TGTGCCAGCAGCTTAGGAACCGGGACAGCCTACGAGCAGTACTTC.

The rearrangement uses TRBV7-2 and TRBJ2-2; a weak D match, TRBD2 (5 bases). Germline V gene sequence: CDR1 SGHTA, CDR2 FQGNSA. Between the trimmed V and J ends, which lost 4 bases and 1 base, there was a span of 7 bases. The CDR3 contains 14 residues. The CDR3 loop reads CASSSGLNTGELFF. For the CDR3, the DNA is TGTGCCAGCAGCTCGGGGTTGAACACCGGGGAGCTGTTTTTT.

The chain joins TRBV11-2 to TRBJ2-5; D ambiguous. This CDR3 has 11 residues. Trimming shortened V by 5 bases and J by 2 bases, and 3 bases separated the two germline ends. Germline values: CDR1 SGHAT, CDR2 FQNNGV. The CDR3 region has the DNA TGTGCCAGCAGCCCTCAAGAGACCCAGTACTTC. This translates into CASSPQETQYF.

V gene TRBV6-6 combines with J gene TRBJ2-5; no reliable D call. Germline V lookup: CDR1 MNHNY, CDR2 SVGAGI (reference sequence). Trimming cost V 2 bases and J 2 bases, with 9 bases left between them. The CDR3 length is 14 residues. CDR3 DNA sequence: TGTGCCAGCAGTTACGGCGGTTCTCAAGAGACCCAGTACTTC. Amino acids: CASSYGGSQETQYF.

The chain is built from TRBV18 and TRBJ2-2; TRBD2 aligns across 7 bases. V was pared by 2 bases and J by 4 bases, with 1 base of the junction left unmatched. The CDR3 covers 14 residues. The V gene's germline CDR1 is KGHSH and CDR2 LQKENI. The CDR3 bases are TGTGCCAGCTCACCAGGCGGGAGCACCGGGGAGCTGTTTTTT. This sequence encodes CASSPGGSTGELFF.

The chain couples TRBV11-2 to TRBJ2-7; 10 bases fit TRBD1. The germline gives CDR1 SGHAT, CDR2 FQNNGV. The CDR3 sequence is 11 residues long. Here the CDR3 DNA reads TGTGCCAGCAGATCGACAGGGGGCGTCTATGTC. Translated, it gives CASRSTGGVYV.

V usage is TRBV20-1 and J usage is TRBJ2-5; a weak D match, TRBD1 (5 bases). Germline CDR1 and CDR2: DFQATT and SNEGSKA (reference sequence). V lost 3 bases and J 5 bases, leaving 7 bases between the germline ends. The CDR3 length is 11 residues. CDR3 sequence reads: CSARGHETQYF. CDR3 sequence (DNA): TGCAGTGCTAGGGGGCATGAGACCCAGTACTTC.

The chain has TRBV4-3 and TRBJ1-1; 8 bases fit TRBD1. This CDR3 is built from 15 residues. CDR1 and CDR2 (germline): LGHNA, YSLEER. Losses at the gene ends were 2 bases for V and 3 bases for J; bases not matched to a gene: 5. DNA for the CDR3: TGCGCCAGCAGCCAACCCGGGACAGGTTACACTGAAGCTTTCTTT. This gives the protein CASSQPGTGYTEAFF.

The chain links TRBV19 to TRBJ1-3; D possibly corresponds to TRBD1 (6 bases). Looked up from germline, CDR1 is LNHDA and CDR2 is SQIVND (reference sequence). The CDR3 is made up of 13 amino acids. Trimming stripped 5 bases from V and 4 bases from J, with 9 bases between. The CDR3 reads CASSARGGNTIYF. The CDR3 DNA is TGTGCCAGTAGTGCCAGGGGAGGAAACACCATATATTTT.

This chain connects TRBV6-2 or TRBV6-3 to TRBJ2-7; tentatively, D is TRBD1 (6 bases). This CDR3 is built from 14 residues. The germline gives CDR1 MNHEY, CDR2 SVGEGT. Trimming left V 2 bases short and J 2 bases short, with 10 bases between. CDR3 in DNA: TGTGCCAGCAGTTACGCCGGGACACCCTACGAGCAGTACTTC. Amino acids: CASSYAGTPYEQYF.